This T cell receptor beta chain was retrieved from a study of metastatic and nonmetastatic thyroid tumors. Study overall: Malignant thyroid and benign thyroid patients provided blood and tumor or nodule tissue whose repertoires were compared. Findings and caveats of the study: Reports indicated that malignant thyroid tumors showed significantly higher TCR beta diversity than benign nodules did, in blood and tumor.

Original data processing: Researchers built a distant-metastasis classifier for papillary thyroid cancer that drew on CDR3 differences across clinicopathological groups. TCRdb re-clonotyped the PCR reads via MiXCR. The V and J calls were determined by TCRdb, not by the authors. Seen here are tens of thousands of clones, roughly 20% observed once, and the top ten hold approximately 40%. Concerning this clone: The antigen is unknown.

This CDR3 is 12 amino acids long. CDR1 and CDR2 (germline): MDHEN, SYDVKM. Trimming took 7 bases from V and 3 from J, leaving 9 bases between them. Treatment of any kind had been given to no patient before thyroid surgery. This receptor was identified in a female donor with papillary thyroid cancer or a benign thyroid nodule (not recorded which). Some clones in this sample may be carry-over from other donors' samples. The sample comprised blood. The chain carries TRBV28 and TRBJ1-1; no clear D gene. CDR3 residues: CASTRVDTEAFF. The CDR3 coding sequence is TGTGCCAGCACGCGGGTCGACACTGAAGCTTTCTTT.